Each of the 32 T cell receptor beta chains below was sequenced from the same sample in a study of blood T cell repertoires in COVID-19. The repertoire was sequenced with immunoSEQ multiplex PCR; TCRdb's copy has only in-frame clones and lacks some. The table includes about 92,000 clones, 91% detected once. The sample taken for sequencing was peripheral blood. The receptors originated from a human donor with active COVID-19. The donor label of this sample is uncertain.

This clone has only a few counts. The chain joins TRBV28 to TRBJ2-3, with TRBD2 matching 8 bases. The CDR3 sequence is 17 residues long. The trim removed 5 bases at V and 4 bases at J, leaving 14 bases unmatched. Germline CDR1 is MDHEN and CDR2 is SYDVKM. The CDR3 spells CASSPHEGSGVADTQYF. CDR3 DNA: TGTGCCAGCAGTCCTCACGAGGGTAGCGGGGTAGCAGATACGCAGTATTTT.

This chain uses TRBV7-8 with TRBJ2-7; no firm D call. The CDR3 extends over 11 amino acids. Trimming left V 5 bases short and J 5 bases short, with 7 bases between. Germline CDR1 is SGHVS and CDR2 is FQNEAQ. CDR3 region: CASSLVDEQYF. In DNA, the CDR3 is TGTGCCAGCAGCCTCGTAGACGAGCAGTACTTC. Full variable domain (rest looked up from reference TRBV7-8 and TRBJ2-7): GAGVSQSPRYKVAKRGQDVALRCDPISGHVSLFWYQQALGQGPEFLTYFQNEAQLDKSGLPSDRFFAERPEGSVSTLKIQRTQQEDSAVYLCASSLVDEQYFGPGTRLTVT.

In its sample, this clone was seen once. The chain joins TRBV11-1 to TRBJ2-7; TRBD1 matches at 7 bases. V shed 5 bases, J shed 2 bases, and the junction held 12 bases outside the gene matches. CDR3 length equals 16 residues. From germline, CDR1 is SGHAT and CDR2 FQDESV (reference sequence). DNA of the CDR3: TGTGCCAGCAGCGAACAACGAAACAGGGGAGCCTACGAGCAGTACTTC. Protein sequence: CASSEQRNRGAYEQYF.

This clone was picked up a small number of times. The rearrangement uses TRBV7-8 and TRBJ1-2, with 7 bases identical to TRBD1. CDR3 length equals 15 residues. After removal of 5 bases from V and 3 bases from J, the junction contained 9 bases not matched to a gene. Germline V CDR1 and CDR2: SGHVS, FQNEAQ. CDR3 nucleotide sequence: TGTGCCAGCAGCCATGGGGACAGAGAATACTATGGCTACACCTTC. Encoded protein: CASSHGDREYYGYTF. Variable domain in full (rest from reference TRBV7-8 and TRBJ1-2): GAGVSQSPRYKVAKRGQDVALRCDPISGHVSLFWYQQALGQGPEFLTYFQNEAQLDKSGLPSDRFFAERPEGSVSTLKIQRTQQEDSAVYLCASSHGDREYYGYTFGSGTRLTVV.

The chain recombines TRBV7-3 with TRBJ2-5; 14 bases are a match to TRBD2. V was pared by 5 bases and J by 5 bases, with 16 bases of the junction left unmatched. CDR1 SGHTA and CDR2 FQGTGA come from the germline V gene. This CDR3 contains 19 residues. The CDR3 bases are TGTGCCAGCAGCCCCCGGGCTGGGACTAGCGGGGGTGGGGCGGAGACCCAGTACTTC. Its protein is CASSPRAGTSGGGAETQYF.

The V and J genes are TRBV9 and TRBJ2-3; 9 bases line up with TRBD2. The germline V gene has CDR1 SGDLS and CDR2 YYNGEE. The length of the CDR3 is 17 residues. V lost 2 bases, J lost 2 bases, and 9 bases stayed unmatched. The CDR3 nucleotides read TGTGCCAGCAGCGTCAGCGGGGGGCTGCGGTACACAGATACGCAGTATTTT. It codes for CASSVSGGLRYTDTQYF.

On this clone: The junction shows a germline mismatch at one end, possibly a read error. The rearrangement links TRBV7-7 to TRBJ2-7; TRBD1 matches at 8 bases. This CDR3 comprises 16 residues. Germline CDR1 reads SSHAT; CDR2 reads FNYEAQ (reference sequence). CDR3 in amino acids: CASSLEQWDRTYEQYF. The CDR3 nucleotides are TGTGCTAGCAGCTTAGAACAATGGGACAGGACCTACGAGCAGTACTTC.

This sequence joins TRBV5-4 and TRBJ2-7; 9 nucleotides line up with TRBD2. CDR3 length: 14 residues. Germline V gene data show CDR1 as SGHNT and CDR2 as YYREEE (reference sequence). J was trimmed by 5 bases and V by 6 bases; bases with no gene match: 9. Written as DNA, the CDR3 is TGTGCCAGCACGCGCGGCGGGGGGGCCCACGAGCAGTACTTC. It encodes CASTRGGGAHEQYF.

The chain links TRBV5-1 to TRBJ1-4, with 7 bases identical to TRBD1. Germline CDR1 SGHRS, CDR2 YFSETQ. This CDR3 has 14 amino acids. Trimming at V came to 0 bases and at J to 5 bases, leaving 1 base not matched to a gene. As DNA, the CDR3 is TGCGCCAGCAGCTTGGGACAGGGAAATGAAAAACTGTTTTTT. As protein: CASSLGQGNEKLFF. Full variable domain (missing parts from reference TRBV5-1 and TRBJ1-4): KAGVTQTPRYLIKTRGQQVTLSCSPISGHRSVSWYQQTPGQGLQFLFEYFSETQRNKGNFPGRFSGRQFSNSRSEMNVSTLELGDSALYLCASSLGQGNEKLFFGSGTQLSVL.

The genes are TRBV6-4 and TRBJ2-1, with D tentatively TRBD2 (6 bases). The CDR3 loop spans 14 amino acids. The germline V gene encodes CDR1 MRHNA and CDR2 SNTAGT. V lost 4 bases to trimming and J lost 6 bases, with 13 bases between them. CDR3 region: CASSAGEEANEQFF. In nucleotides, the CDR3 is TGTGCCAGCAGTGCGGGGGAAGAGGCCAATGAGCAGTTCTTC.

CDR3 in amino acids: CASSETPGGRSYNEQFF. CDR3 nucleotide sequence: TGTGCCAGCAGCGAAACCCCGGGGGGCCGCTCCTACAATGAGCAGTTCTTC. The chain has TRBV2 and TRBJ2-1; TRBD2 is a possible D gene (7 bases). V dropped 6 bases and J dropped 0 bases, with 18 bases sitting between them. The germline CDR1 and CDR2 sequences are SNHLY and FYNNEI. The CDR3 loop spans 17 amino acids.

CDR3 in DNA: TGTGCCAGCAGCCAAACAGCGGCGAGGGCGAATGAGCAGTTCTTC. Amino acid sequence: CASSQTAARANEQFF. This sequence joins TRBV7-8 and TRBJ2-1; maybe TRBD2 (5 bases). The V gene's germline CDR1 is SGHVS and CDR2 FQNEAQ. There are 15 residues in the CDR3. Trimming shortened V by 5 bases and J by 7 bases, and 18 bases separated the two germline ends.

The J gene is TRBJ1-2, the V gene TRBV12-3 or TRBV12-4; D unclear. The CDR3 runs to 13 residues. The V end lost 5 bases, the J end lost 8 bases, and 15 bases lay between the germline ends. CDR3 sequence (DNA): TGTGCCAGCAGTCTCCCCGTAGGGAGCGGCTACACCTTC. Translation: CASSLPVGSGYTF.

The genes are TRBV29-1 and TRBJ1-1, with 7 bases aligning to TRBD1. CDR1 is SQVTM, CDR2 ANQGSEA, per germline. CDR3 length equals 13 residues. V lost 7 bases, J lost 2 bases, and 7 bases stayed unmatched. This CDR3 reads CSGLDRLNTEAFF. CDR3 coding DNA: TGCAGCGGCTTGGACAGGCTAAACACTGAAGCTTTCTTT.

The chain has TRBV7-2 and TRBJ1-1, with D hard to call. Germline values: CDR1 SGHTA, CDR2 FQGNSA. This CDR3 has 12 amino acids. The V end was cut by 3 bases, the J end by 5 bases, with 7 bases between. This chain's CDR3 is CASSLTGTEAFF. The DNA of the CDR3 is TGTGCCAGCAGCTTGACGGGGACTGAAGCTTTCTTT.

V gene TRBV28 combines with J gene TRBJ2-7; 8 nucleotides align to TRBD1. This CDR3 spans 15 amino acids. The germline V gene encodes CDR1 MDHEN and CDR2 SYDVKM. The trim removed 2 bases at V and 2 bases at J, leaving 5 bases unmatched. CDR3 nucleotide sequence: TGTGCCAGCAGTTTAACCACGGGACAGGCCTACGAGCAGTACTTC. Encoded protein: CASSLTTGQAYEQYF.

V is TRBV19 and J is TRBJ1-2; 7 nucleotides align to TRBD1. CDR3 length: 14 residues. The germline V gene has CDR1 LNHDA and CDR2 SQIVND (reference sequence). V trimming: 5 bases; J trimming: 8 bases; junction bases outside the gene matches: 11. In DNA, the CDR3 is TGTGCCAGTAGTCCAAACGACAGGGAAGACGGCTACACCTTC. The encoded protein is CASSPNDREDGYTF.

V gene TRBV3-1 (or the pseudogene TRBV3-2) combines with J gene TRBJ2-1, with 11 bases identical to TRBD2. After removal of 1 base from V and 10 bases from J, the junction contained 6 bases not matched to a gene. Germline V gene data show CDR1 as LGHDT and CDR2 as YNNKEL (reference sequence). The CDR3 contains 15 residues. CDR3 sequence reads: CASSQGISGGAEQFF. The CDR3 DNA follows: TGTGCCAGCAGCCAAGGGATTAGCGGGGGGGCGGAGCAGTTCTTC.

The chain employs TRBV5-1 and TRBJ1-4, with D hard to call. V was shortened by 0 bases and J by 7 bases, with 13 bases between the two germline ends. CDR3 length: 15 amino acids. Germline CDR1 reads SGHRS; CDR2 reads YFSETQ. The CDR3: CASSLGREELEKLFF. CDR3 sequence (DNA): TGCGCCAGCAGCTTGGGGAGGGAAGAACTTGAAAAACTGTTTTTT.

This clone was detected only a few times. V is TRBV6-5 and J is TRBJ2-1; possible D gene TRBD2, 6 bases. The CDR3 is 15 amino acids. Between the trimmed V and J ends, which lost 4 bases and 5 bases, there was a span of 15 bases. The germline CDR1 and CDR2 sequences are MNHEY and SVGAGI. CDR3 bases: TGTGCCAGCAGTTGGCGGCGGGAACTCCACAATGAGCAGTTCTTC. It codes for CASSWRRELHNEQFF.

This clone has more than one count but fewer than ten. The rearrangement links TRBV4-2 to TRBJ1-3, with D possibly being TRBD1 (5 bases). CDR1 and CDR2 (germline): LGHNA, YNFKEQ. The CDR3 spans 20 residues. Trimming cost V 0 bases and J 1 base, with 22 bases left between them. The CDR3 reads CASSQELAGRRLSSGNTIYF. CDR3 in DNA: TGTGCCAGCAGCCAAGAACTCGCGGGACGACGACTCTCGTCTGGAAACACCATATATTTT.

This clone was detected only a few times. The chain carries TRBV7-8 and TRBJ2-2; 11 nucleotides align to TRBD2. Unmatched junction bases numbered 9, after V lost 3 bases and J lost 6 bases. This CDR3 is 17 amino acids long. Looked up from germline, CDR1 is SGHVS and CDR2 is FQNEAQ. CDR3 sequence (DNA): TGTGCCAGCAGCTTGAAGACTAGCGGGGTTCTCTCCGGGGAGCTGTTTTTT. Its translation is CASSLKTSGVLSGELFF.

The rearrangement uses TRBV7-2 and TRBJ1-3; unclear D gene. The CDR3 length is 16 residues. Trimming removed 1 base from V and 1 base from J, with 11 bases in between. Germline CDR1 and CDR2: SGHTA and FQGNSA. The CDR3 DNA sequence: TGTGCCAGCAGCTTAGGTTCGGTGATTTCTGGAAACACCATATATTTT. Protein product: CASSLGSVISGNTIYF.

This chain connects TRBV7-2 to TRBJ1-2; tentative D call: TRBD1 (5 bases). CDR3 length: 14 amino acids. Trimming took 1 base from V and 3 from J, leaving 9 bases between them. Germline values: CDR1 SGHTA, CDR2 FQGNSA. The CDR3 sequence: CASSLVQGDYGYTF. CDR3 nucleotides: TGTGCCAGCAGCTTAGTTCAGGGTGACTATGGCTACACCTTC.

For the CDR3, the DNA is TGTGCCAGCAGCCAAGATCGTCGGAGGGGGCGGGGGGATTATGGCTACACCTTC. Protein sequence: CASSQDRRRGRGDYGYTF. The chain recombines TRBV3-1 (or the pseudogene TRBV3-2) with TRBJ1-2; 7 positions match TRBD1. With V trimmed by 0 bases and J by 5 bases, 15 bases remained unmatched. The CDR3 is 18 amino acids. Germline-derived CDR1 and CDR2 are LGHDT and YNNKEL (reference sequence).

V gene TRBV7-9 combines with J gene TRBJ1-1; tentative D call: TRBD1 (5 bases). Germline CDR1 SEHNR, CDR2 FQNEAQ (reference sequence). This CDR3 is built from 14 residues. Between the trimmed V and J ends, which lost 2 bases and 1 base, there was a span of 8 bases. The DNA for the CDR3 is TGTGCCAGCAGCTTACCACAGGAGAACACTGAAGCTTTCTTT. Protein: CASSLPQENTEAFF.

The V gene is TRBV19, the J gene TRBJ1-5; unclear D gene. The CDR3 totals 17 residues. The V gene lost 1 base and the J gene lost 1 base, with 14 bases spanning the gap. Germline loops: CDR1 LNHDA, CDR2 SQIVND (reference sequence). The CDR3 coding sequence is TGTGCCAGTAGTATAGGGGGTTTTCCGGGAAGCAATCAGCCCCAGCATTTT. It specifies CASSIGGFPGSNQPQHF.

The rearrangement joins TRBV9 to TRBJ1-5; D is undetermined. V was clipped by 4 bases and J by 2 bases, with 19 bases between them. Germline V gene sequence: CDR1 SGDLS, CDR2 YYNGEE. The CDR3 sequence is 17 residues long. This CDR3 reads CASSPSAGKMGNQPQHF. The CDR3 DNA follows: TGTGCCAGCAGCCCATCCGCCGGGAAAATGGGCAATCAGCCCCAGCATTTT.

The rearrangement joins TRBV15 to TRBJ2-1; possible D gene TRBD2, 7 bases. This CDR3 is built from 16 residues. The germline CDR1 and CDR2 sequences are LNHNV and YYDKDF (reference sequence). Between the trimmed V and J ends, which lost 3 bases and 4 bases, there was a span of 16 bases. The CDR3 loop is CATSRDDGGPYNEQFF. The CDR3 DNA reads TGTGCCACCAGCAGGGACGACGGGGGGCCATACAATGAGCAGTTCTTC.

This chain links TRBV12-3 or TRBV12-4 with TRBJ2-7; no firm D call. V was pared by 2 bases and J by 4 bases, with 9 bases between. This CDR3 is 13 amino acids long. As DNA, the CDR3 is TGTGCCAGCAGTTTATTGCGGCGGTACGAGCAGTACTTC. Translation gives CASSLLRRYEQYF.

CDR3 protein: CASSYSGGAVGYTF. The CDR3 bases are TGTGCCAGCAGTTACTCAGGGGGCGCGGTTGGCTACACCTTC. V is TRBV6-5 and J is TRBJ1-2, with 7 positions matching TRBD1. Germline trimming cut 0 bases from V and 7 bases from J; bases unmatched to any gene: 5. The CDR3 runs 14 residues. The germline CDR1 and CDR2 sequences are MNHEY and SVGAGI.

The chain couples TRBV29-1 to TRBJ2-3; perhaps TRBD2 as D (5 bases). The CDR3 contains 15 residues. Trimming left V 4 bases short and J 1 base short, with 15 bases between. From germline, CDR1 is SQVTM and CDR2 ANQGSEA. The CDR3 loop is CSVADLGAGTDTQYF. Written as DNA, the CDR3 is TGCAGCGTTGCGGACCTGGGAGCCGGCACAGATACGCAGTATTTT.